Below are 14 T cell receptor beta chains sequenced from a single sample in a study of blood T cell repertoires in COVID-19. Data came from immunoSEQ multiplex PCR; TCRdb stores just in-frame clones and leaves some out. There are 150,000 to 200,000 clones in the sample; roughly 90% occur only once, and roughly 9.8% lies in the top ten. Sample: peripheral blood. These receptor sequences come from a woman in her sixties with COVID-19, enrolled during active disease.

This chain uses TRBV18 with TRBJ2-1, with TRBD2 matching 9 bases. Germline V gives CDR1 KGHSH, CDR2 LQKENI. Trimming removed 2 bases from V and 7 bases from J; junction bases left unmatched: 6. The length of the CDR3 is 15 residues. This CDR3 is CASSPASGMSNEQFF. The CDR3 coding sequence is TGTGCCAGCTCACCAGCTAGCGGGATGAGTAATGAGCAGTTCTTC.

This rearrangement joins TRBV19 to TRBJ2-7, with 9 nucleotides matching TRBD1. Germline CDR1 reads LNHDA; CDR2 reads SQIVND (reference sequence). The CDR3 is made up of 15 amino acids. Losses at the gene ends were 5 bases for V and 2 bases for J; bases not matched to a gene: 7. Here the CDR3 DNA reads TGTGCCAGTAGTGAAACCGGGACAGGGACCTACGAGCAGTACTTC. It is translated as CASSETGTGTYEQYF.

In this sample, this clone turned up once. This sequence joins TRBV6-5 and TRBJ1-2; 7 bases map to TRBD1. The ends lost 6 bases at V and 3 bases at J; junction bases unmatched: 7. Germline values: CDR1 MNHEY, CDR2 SVGAGI. The length of the CDR3 is 14 residues. CDR3: CASSPWDRDYGYTF. The CDR3 DNA reads TGTGCCAGCAGCCCATGGGACAGAGACTATGGCTACACCTTC.

The chain recombines TRBV2 with TRBJ2-2; 9 positions agree with TRBD2. This CDR3 has 16 amino acids. The V and J ends lost 7 bases and 0 bases, in that order; junction bases with no gene match: 6. Germline values: CDR1 SNHLY, CDR2 FYNNEI. The CDR3: CASTQGLAANTGELFF. In DNA, the CDR3 is TGTGCCAGCACTCAGGGACTAGCAGCGAACACCGGGGAGCTGTTTTTT. The full variable domain, rest sourced from reference TRBV2 and TRBJ2-2, is EPEVTQTPSHQVTQMGQEVILRCVPISNHLYFYWYRQILGQKVEFLVSFYNNEISEKSEIFDDQFSVERPDGSNFTLKIRSTKLEDSAMYFCASTQGLAANTGELFFGEGSRLTVL.

The V gene is TRBV25-1, the J gene TRBJ2-3, with 8 bases matching TRBD1. Germline V gives CDR1 MGHDK, CDR2 SYGVNS. Trimming took 1 base from V and 6 from J; bases not matched to a gene: 3. The CDR3 has 14 amino acids. The DNA for the CDR3 is TGTGCCAGCAGTGAATTACAGGGGGTCGATACGCAGTATTTT. It encodes CASSELQGVDTQYF.

This chain uses TRBV7-2 with TRBJ2-7; 7 bases map to TRBD1. The CDR3 loop spans 14 amino acids. CDR1 SGHTA and CDR2 FQGNSA come from the germline V gene. The ends lost 5 bases at V and 7 bases at J; junction bases unmatched: 11. CDR3 region: CASSVDRVLREQYF. As DNA, the CDR3 is TGTGCCAGCAGCGTAGACAGGGTCCTTCGGGAGCAGTACTTC. Based on the CDR3 plus reference TRBV7-2 and TRBJ2-7, the full variable domain is GAGVSQSPSNKVTEKGKDVELRCDPISGHTALYWYRQSLGQGLEFLIYFQGNSAPDKSGLPSDRFSAERTGGSVSTLTIQRTQQEDSAVYLCASSVDRVLREQYFGPGTRLTVT.

V and J are TRBV10-3 and TRBJ2-5; D gene unclear. Deletions cut 3 bases from V and 5 bases from J, with 4 bases between. The CDR3 loop spans 11 amino acids. Germline-derived CDR1 and CDR2 are ENHRY and SYGVKD. CDR3 protein: CAISDLETQYF. DNA of the CDR3: TGTGCCATCAGTGACCTGGAGACCCAGTACTTC.

The chain joins TRBV6-6 to TRBJ2-7, with 10 bases matching TRBD2. The germline CDR1 and CDR2 sequences are MNHNY and SVGAGI (reference sequence). The CDR3 is 14 residues long. V shed 6 bases and J 2 bases; nucleotides not matched to a gene: 4. The DNA for the CDR3 is TGTGCCAGCAGAAAACTAGCGGGGACCTACGAGCAGTACTTC. Residues: CASRKLAGTYEQYF.

The gene calls are TRBV7-9 and TRBJ1-2; D might be TRBD1 (5 bases). CDR3 length equals 11 residues. From germline, CDR1 is SEHNR and CDR2 FQNEAQ (reference sequence). The V and J ends lost 5 bases and 7 bases respectively, with 8 bases between them. The CDR3 coding sequence is TGTGCCAGCAGCGGCAGGGCTGGCTACACCTTC. It translates to CASSGRAGYTF.

This chain connects TRBV5-4 to TRBJ2-1, with a tentative D call TRBD2 (5 bases). Trimming stripped 0 bases from V and 5 bases from J, with 15 bases between. Germline V CDR1 and CDR2: SGHNT, YYREEE (reference sequence). The length of the CDR3 is 16 residues. CDR3 loop: CASSLGIGRGDNEQFF. The DNA of the CDR3 is TGTGCCAGCAGCTTGGGAATAGGGAGAGGTGACAATGAGCAGTTCTTC.

The chain is built from TRBV4-3 and TRBJ2-1, with 9 bases lining up with TRBD2. Germline V lookup: CDR1 LGHNA, CDR2 YSLEER. The CDR3 totals 17 residues. With 0 bases clipped from V and 7 bases from J, the junction kept 10 bases outside the gene matches. In DNA, the CDR3 is TGCGCCAGCAGCCAAGATCTGGTGGGCGGGAGGGGTAATGAGCAGTTCTTC. It translates to CASSQDLVGGRGNEQFF.

The rearrangement links TRBV3-1 (or the pseudogene TRBV3-2) to TRBJ2-6; 13 bases are shared with TRBD2. After removal of 5 bases from V and 0 bases from J, the junction contained 7 bases not matched to a gene. Germline V gene data show CDR1 as LGHDT and CDR2 as YNNKEL (reference sequence). There are 19 residues in the CDR3. DNA of the CDR3: TGTGCCAGCAGCGCCCGACTAGCGGGAGGCGTCTCTGGGGCCAACGTCCTGACTTTC. Its translation is CASSARLAGGVSGANVLTF.

The chain uses TRBV28 and TRBJ2-1; the match to TRBD2 covers 8 bases. Germline V lookup: CDR1 MDHEN, CDR2 SYDVKM. V was pared by 4 bases and J by 8 bases, with 13 bases of the junction left unmatched. The CDR3 runs to 16 residues. The DNA for the CDR3 is TGTGCCAGCAGTTCTAGCGGGTACCCCCGAGGGGATGAGCAGTTCTTC. This sequence encodes CASSSSGYPRGDEQFF.

The rearrangement joins TRBV28 to TRBJ2-3; D ambiguous. V was trimmed by 3 bases and J by 6 bases, leaving 19 bases between them. The CDR3 covers 16 residues. Germline V gene sequence: CDR1 MDHEN, CDR2 SYDVKM. In nucleotides, the CDR3 is TGTGCCAGCAGTTTCACCCTACGGCAGCGCCAGGATACGCAGTATTTT. This gives the protein CASSFTLRQRQDTQYF.